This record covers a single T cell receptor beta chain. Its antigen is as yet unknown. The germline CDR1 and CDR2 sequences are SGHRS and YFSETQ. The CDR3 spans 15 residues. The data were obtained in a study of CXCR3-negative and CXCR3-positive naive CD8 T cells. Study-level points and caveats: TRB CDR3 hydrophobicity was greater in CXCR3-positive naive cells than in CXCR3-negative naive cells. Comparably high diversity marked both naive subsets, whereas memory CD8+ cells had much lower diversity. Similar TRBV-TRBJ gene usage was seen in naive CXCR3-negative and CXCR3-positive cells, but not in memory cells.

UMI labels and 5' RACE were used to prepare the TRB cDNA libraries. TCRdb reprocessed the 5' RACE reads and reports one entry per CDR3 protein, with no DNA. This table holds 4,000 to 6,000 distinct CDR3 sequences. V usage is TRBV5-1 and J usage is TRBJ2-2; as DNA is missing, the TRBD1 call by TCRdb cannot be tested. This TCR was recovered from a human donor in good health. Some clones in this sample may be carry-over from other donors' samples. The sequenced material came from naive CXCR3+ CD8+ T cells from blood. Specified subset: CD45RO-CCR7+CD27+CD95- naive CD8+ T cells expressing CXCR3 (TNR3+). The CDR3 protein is CASSAGQGTPGELFF.